This TCR beta chain was observed in a study of T cell responses to AZD1222 COVID-19 vaccine. Study-wide findings and caveats: All repertoire sampling was performed exclusively after the peak T cell response. The donors showed a predominance of white British ancestry and of females, with possible underestimation of clonal diversity. Targets within unmutated variant regions were reportedly found for nearly half of spike-specific TCRs. Vaccine-related CD4 TCRs covered spike, predominating at 160-218 and 743-854.

The assay was immunoSEQ multiplex PCR, and TCRdb's table has in-frame clones only and misses some. The table records 79,000 or so clones, over 65% of them present only once. Turning to this clone: Its specificity is unknown.

Per the germline V gene, CDR1 is MNHNS and CDR2 is SASEGT. The CDR3 totals 15 residues. V lost 3 bases, J lost 5 bases, and 16 bases lay in between. This clonotype originated in an adult who received the MenACWY meningococcal vaccine as a control. The chain recombines TRBV6-1 with TRBJ1-1; D remains unclear. Here the sequenced sample was peripheral blood, taken 28 days after the second dose of the MenACWY control vaccine. The DNA of the CDR3 is TGTGCCAGCAGTGACCGGGCTAGGGCAGAAACTGAAGCTTTCTTT. Translation gives CASSDRARAETEAFF.